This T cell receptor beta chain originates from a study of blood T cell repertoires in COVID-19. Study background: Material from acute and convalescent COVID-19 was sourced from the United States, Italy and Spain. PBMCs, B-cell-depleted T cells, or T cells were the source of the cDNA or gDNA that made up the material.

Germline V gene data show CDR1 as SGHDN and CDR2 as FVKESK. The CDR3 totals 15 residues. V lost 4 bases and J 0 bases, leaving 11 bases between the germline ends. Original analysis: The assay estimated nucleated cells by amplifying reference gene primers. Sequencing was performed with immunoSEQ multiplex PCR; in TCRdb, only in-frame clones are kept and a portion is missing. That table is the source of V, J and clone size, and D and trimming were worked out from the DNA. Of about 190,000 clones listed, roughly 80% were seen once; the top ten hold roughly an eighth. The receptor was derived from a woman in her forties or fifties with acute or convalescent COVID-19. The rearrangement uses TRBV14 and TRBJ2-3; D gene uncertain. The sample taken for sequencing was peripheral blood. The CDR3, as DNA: TGTGCCAGCAGCCTCCAGTCGATGAGCACAGATACGCAGTATTTT. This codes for CASSLQSMSTDTQYF.